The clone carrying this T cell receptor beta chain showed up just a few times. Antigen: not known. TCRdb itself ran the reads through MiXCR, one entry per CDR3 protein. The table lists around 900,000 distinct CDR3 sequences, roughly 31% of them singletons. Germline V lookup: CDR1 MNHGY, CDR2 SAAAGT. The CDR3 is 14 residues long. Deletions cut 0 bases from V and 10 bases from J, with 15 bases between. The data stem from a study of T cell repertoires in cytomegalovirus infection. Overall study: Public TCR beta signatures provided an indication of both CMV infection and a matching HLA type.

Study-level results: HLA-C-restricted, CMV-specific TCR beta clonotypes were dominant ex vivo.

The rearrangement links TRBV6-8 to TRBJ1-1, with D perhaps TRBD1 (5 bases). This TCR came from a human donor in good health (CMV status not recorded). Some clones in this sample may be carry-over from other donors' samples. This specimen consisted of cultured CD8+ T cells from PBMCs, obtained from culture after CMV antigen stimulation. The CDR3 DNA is TGTGCCAGCAGTTACTCGGTTGGTCGGGGGTCAGCTTTCTTT. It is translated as CASSYSVGRGSAFF.